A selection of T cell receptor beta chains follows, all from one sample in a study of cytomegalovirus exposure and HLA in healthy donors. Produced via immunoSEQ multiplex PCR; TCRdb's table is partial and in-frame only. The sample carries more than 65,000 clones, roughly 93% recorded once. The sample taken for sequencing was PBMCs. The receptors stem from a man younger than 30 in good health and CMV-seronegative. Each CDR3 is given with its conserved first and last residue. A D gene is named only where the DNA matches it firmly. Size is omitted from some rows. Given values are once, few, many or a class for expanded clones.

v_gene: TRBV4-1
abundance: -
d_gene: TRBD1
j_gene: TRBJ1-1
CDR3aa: CASSHSGTGDAEAFF
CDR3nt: TGCGCCAGCAGCCACTCCGGGACAGGGGATGCTGAAGCTTTCTTT

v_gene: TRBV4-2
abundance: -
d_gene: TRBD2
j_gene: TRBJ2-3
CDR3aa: CASSQEASGRADTQYF
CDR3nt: TGTGCCAGCAGCCAAGAGGCTAGCGGGAGGGCAGATACGCAGTATTTT

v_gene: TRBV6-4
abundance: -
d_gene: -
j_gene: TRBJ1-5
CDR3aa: CASSAVASNQPQHF
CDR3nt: TGTGCCAGCAGTGCTGTGGCAAGCAATCAGCCCCAGCATTTT

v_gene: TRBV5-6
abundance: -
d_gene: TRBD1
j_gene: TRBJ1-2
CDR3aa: CASNWDRGDYGYTF
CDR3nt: TGTGCCAGCAACTGGGACAGGGGGGACTATGGCTACACCTTC

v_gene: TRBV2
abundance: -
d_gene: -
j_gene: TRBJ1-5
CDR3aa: CASKQDSRYQPQHF
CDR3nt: TGTGCCAGCAAACAGGACAGCCGTTATCAGCCCCAGCATTTT

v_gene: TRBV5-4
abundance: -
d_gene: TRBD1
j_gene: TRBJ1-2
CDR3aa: CASSLPGQGSSYTF
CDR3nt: TGTGCCAGCAGCTTGCCGGGACAGGGATCGAGCTACACCTTC

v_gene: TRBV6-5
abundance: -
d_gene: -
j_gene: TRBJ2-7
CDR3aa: CASSYWAGQYEQYF
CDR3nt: TGTGCCAGCAGTTACTGGGCGGGCCAGTACGAGCAGTACTTC

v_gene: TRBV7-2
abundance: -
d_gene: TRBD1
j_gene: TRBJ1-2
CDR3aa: CASSLGGQGQRGYTF
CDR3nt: TGTGCCAGCAGCTTGGGAGGACAGGGGCAACGGGGCTACACCTTC

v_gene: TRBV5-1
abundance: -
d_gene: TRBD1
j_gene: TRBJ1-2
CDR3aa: CASSFDTTGNGYTF
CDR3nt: TGCGCCAGCAGCTTTGACACGACAGGGAATGGCTACACCTTC

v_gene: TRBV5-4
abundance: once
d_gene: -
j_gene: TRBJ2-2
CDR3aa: CASSLNMVAQSNTGELFF
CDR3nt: TGTGCCAGCAGCTTGAATATGGTAGCGCAATCGAACACCGGGGAGCTGTTTTTT

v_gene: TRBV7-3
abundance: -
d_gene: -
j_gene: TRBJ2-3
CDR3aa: CASSFEVTDTQYF
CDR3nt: TGTGCCAGCAGCTTCGAGGTCACAGATACGCAGTATTTT

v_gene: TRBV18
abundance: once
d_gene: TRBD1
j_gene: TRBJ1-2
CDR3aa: CASSTGSGYTF
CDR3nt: TGTGCCAGCTCGACAGGGAGCGGCTACACCTTC

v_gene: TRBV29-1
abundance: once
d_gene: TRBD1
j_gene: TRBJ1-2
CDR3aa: CSVEPLRQGNTF
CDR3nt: TGCAGCGTTGAACCTCTGCGACAGGGAAACACCTTC

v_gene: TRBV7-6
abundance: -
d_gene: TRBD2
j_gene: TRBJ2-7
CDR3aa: CASSLTGLSYEQYF
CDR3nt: TGTGCCAGCAGCTTAACGGGACTATCCTACGAGCAGTACTTC

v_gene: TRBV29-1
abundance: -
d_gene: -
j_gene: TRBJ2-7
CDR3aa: CSVEDVTGTYEQYF
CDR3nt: TGCAGCGTTGAAGATGTGACGGGTACCTACGAGCAGTACTTC

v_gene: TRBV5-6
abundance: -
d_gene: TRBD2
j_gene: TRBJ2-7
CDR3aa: CASSLLSSGSYEQYF
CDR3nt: TGTGCCAGCAGCTTGTTGTCTAGCGGCTCCTACGAGCAGTACTTC

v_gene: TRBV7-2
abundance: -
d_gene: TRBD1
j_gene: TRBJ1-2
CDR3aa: CASSSGTGSGYGYTF
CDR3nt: TGTGCCAGCAGCTCAGGGACAGGGTCAGGCTATGGCTACACCTTC

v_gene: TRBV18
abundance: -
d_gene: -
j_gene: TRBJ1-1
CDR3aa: CASSPTGGMNTEAFF
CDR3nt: TGTGCCAGCTCACCAACCGGCGGAATGAACACTGAAGCTTTCTTT

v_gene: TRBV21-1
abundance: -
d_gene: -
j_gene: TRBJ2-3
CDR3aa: CASSTWTSGRTDTQYF
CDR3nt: TGTGCCAGCAGCACCTGGACTAGCGGGAGGACAGATACGCAGTATTTT

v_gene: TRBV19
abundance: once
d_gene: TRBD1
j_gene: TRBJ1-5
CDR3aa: CASTLQGDSNQPQHF
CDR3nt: TGTGCCAGTACCCTTCAGGGGGATAGCAATCAGCCCCAGCATTTT

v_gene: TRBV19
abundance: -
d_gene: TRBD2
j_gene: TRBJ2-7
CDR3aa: CASSIVADRAGGRYEQYF
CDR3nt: TGTGCCAGTAGTATTGTGGCAGATCGAGCGGGAGGACGCTACGAGCAGTACTTC

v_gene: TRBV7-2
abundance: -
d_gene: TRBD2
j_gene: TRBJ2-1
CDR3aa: CASSPSGSSYNEQFF
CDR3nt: TGTGCCAGCAGCCCCAGCGGGAGCTCCTACAATGAGCAGTTCTTC

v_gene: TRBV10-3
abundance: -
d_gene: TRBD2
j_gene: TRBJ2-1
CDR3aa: CAISSTSGRANEQFF
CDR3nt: TGTGCCATCAGTAGCACTAGCGGGCGGGCAAATGAGCAGTTCTTC

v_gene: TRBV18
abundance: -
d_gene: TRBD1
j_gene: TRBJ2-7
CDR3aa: CASSPDDRVYEQYF
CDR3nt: TGTGCCAGCTCGCCGGATGACAGGGTCTACGAGCAGTACTTC

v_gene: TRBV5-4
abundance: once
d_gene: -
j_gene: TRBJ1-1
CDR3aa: CASSIGGTEAFF
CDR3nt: TGTGCCAGCAGCATTGGAGGGACTGAAGCTTTCTTT

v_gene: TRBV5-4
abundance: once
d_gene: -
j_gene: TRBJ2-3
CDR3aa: CASSLAVQSTDTQYF
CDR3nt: TGTGCCAGCAGCTTGGCCGTACAGAGCACAGATACGCAGTATTTT

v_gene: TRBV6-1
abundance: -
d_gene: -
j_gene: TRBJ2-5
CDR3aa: CASSEWGGQETQYF
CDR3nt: TGTGCCAGCAGTGAATGGGGGGGCCAGGAGACCCAGTACTTC

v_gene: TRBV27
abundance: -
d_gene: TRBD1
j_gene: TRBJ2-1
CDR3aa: CASSFSRQGNEQFF
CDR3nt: TGTGCCAGCAGTTTCTCGCGACAGGGGAATGAGCAGTTCTTC

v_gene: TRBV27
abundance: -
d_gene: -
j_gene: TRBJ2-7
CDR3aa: CATALGGVRTYEQYF
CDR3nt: TGTGCCACCGCACTAGGAGGGGTAAGGACCTACGAGCAGTACTTC

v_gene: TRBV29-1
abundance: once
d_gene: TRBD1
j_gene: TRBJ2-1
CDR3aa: CSVEDLDRLSYNEQFF
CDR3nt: TGCAGCGTTGAAGATCTGGACAGGCTTTCCTACAATGAGCAGTTCTTC